This note documents a single TCR beta chain sequence. Its antigen remains unknown. The V and J ends lost 3 bases and 2 bases, in that order; junction bases with no gene match: 7. Germline values: CDR1 MNHEY, CDR2 SMNVEV (reference sequence). The CDR3 consists of 16 residues. This sample stems from a study of shared clonotypes between healthy human individuals. Regarding the study as a whole: Memory subsets generally showed lower estimated richness than naive subsets.

Repertoires were generated with immunoSEQ multiplex PCR, while TCRdb's copy carries only in-frame clones and drops some. Among around 610,000 clones listed, about 96% were seen once. CD8 cells regarded as naive lacked CD45RO, were positively chosen for CCR7, and omitted terminally differentiated effector memory CD45RA+ cells. The sequenced sample was naive CD8+ T cells sorted from blood. J is TRBJ2-7 and V is TRBV27; 10 bases align to TRBD2. The TCR sequence derives from a woman younger than 45 in good health. The CDR3 reads CASSLQAGGSPYEQYF. The CDR3 bases are TGTGCCAGCAGTTTGCAAGCGGGAGGGTCCCCCTACGAGCAGTACTTC.